A single sample gave rise to the 30 T cell receptor beta chains below, sequenced in a study of identical twins (dated by TCRdb to the mid-2010s). Library preparation was by 5' RACE. Sequencing was performed on an Illumina HiSeq 2000. TCRdb cleaned the public reads at Q25 with fastp, built clones with MiXCR and kept in-frame beta chains. Rows with a matching CDR3 protein are joined into one entry that keeps the most common DNA and genes. Here the sample has more than 650,000 distinct CDR3 sequences; 6% to 6.5% occur a single time. The top ten clonotypes cover around 1.7% of the sample. The sequenced sample was naive T cells sorted from blood. Reading the label with the study, this specimen's cell subset or site is: cells isolated with a human naive T-cell isolation kit. Source of these receptors: a man aged 18 to 30 in good health.

The gene calls are TRBV5-1 and TRBJ2-5, with unresolved D. Per germline, CDR1 SGHRS and CDR2 YFSETQ. V lost 6 bases and J lost 5, with 17 bases in between. The CDR3 is 14 residues long. The CDR3 coding sequence is TGCGCCAGCACCTTTGGCGGATTGGGGGAGACCCAGTACTTC. Translation: CASTFGGLGETQYF. The whole variable domain, filled in from reference TRBV5-1 and TRBJ2-5, reads KAGVTQTPRYLIKTRGQQVTLSCSPISGHRSVSWYQQTPGQGLQFLFEYFSETQRNKGNFPGRFSGRQFSNSRSEMNVSTLELGDSALYLCASTFGGLGETQYFGPGTRLLVL.

This clonotype was observed many times. The chain has TRBV20-1 and TRBJ2-1; D unresolved. Trimming shortened V by 1 base and J by 0 bases, and 10 bases separated the two germline ends. The CDR3 loop spans 15 amino acids. Germline V gene lookup returns CDR1 DFQATT and CDR2 SNEGSKA (reference sequence). The CDR3 protein is CSARALSPSYNEQFF. As DNA, the CDR3 is TGCAGTGCTAGAGCCCTTAGCCCCTCCTACAATGAGCAGTTCTTC.

This chain joins TRBV12-3 or TRBV12-4 and TRBJ1-2; 7 nucleotides match TRBD1. CDR3 length: 14 residues. Trimming at V came to 7 bases and at J to 4 bases, leaving 9 bases not matched to a gene. CDR3 DNA: TGTGCCAGCACCCTGCTACAGGGGAGCTATGGCTACACCTTC. Protein sequence: CASTLLQGSYGYTF.

The chain uses TRBV20-1 and TRBJ1-4; TRBD1 might be the D (6 bases). V was clipped by 6 bases and J by 6 bases, with 23 bases between them. CDR3 length: 16 residues. In germline, CDR1 is DFQATT, CDR2 SNEGSKA (reference sequence). CDR3 bases: TGCAGTGCGGAGAAAACCTTGGGGGGCGCGGATGAAAAACTGTTTTTT. Translating it yields CSAEKTLGGADEKLFF.

The chain recombines TRBV20-1 with TRBJ2-7, with D perhaps matching TRBD1 or TRBD2 (10 bases each). Trimming cost V 2 bases and J 2 bases, with 25 bases left between them. The CDR3 is made up of 18 amino acids. The germline gives CDR1 DFQATT, CDR2 SNEGSKA (reference sequence). The CDR3 DNA reads TGCAGTGCTAGATTCCGGGACAGGGGACTAGCGTACCCCTACGAGCAGTACTTC. It yields the protein CSARFRDRGLAYPYEQYF.

The chain employs TRBV4-3 and TRBJ2-7; D unresolved. Trimming shortened V by 2 bases and J by 4 bases, and 3 bases separated the two germline ends. CDR1 and CDR2 (germline): LGHNA, YSLEER. The CDR3 sequence is 11 residues long. CDR3: CASSQKYEQYF. The CDR3 DNA sequence: TGCGCCAGCAGCCAAAAGTACGAGCAGTACTTC.

Turning to this clonotype: Germline is not matched at one junction end, which may reflect a read error. The V call is TRBV19, the J call TRBJ1-2; no firm D call. This CDR3 has 12 residues. Germline CDR1 is LNHDA and CDR2 is SQIVND (reference sequence). The CDR3 coding sequence is TGTGCCAGTAGTGAAGACAACTATGGCTACGCCTTC. Its protein product is CASSEDNYGYAF.

The chain joins TRBV11-3 to TRBJ2-6, with unresolved D. CDR3 length: 15 amino acids. Germline assignment: CDR1 SGHNT and CDR2 YENEEA. Trimming pared 4 bases from V and 4 bases from J, leaving 11 bases between. The CDR3 bases are TGTGCCAGCAGCTCCACAAGATTCGGGGCCAACGTCCTGACTTTC. Protein: CASSSTRFGANVLTF. Together with reference TRBV11-3 and TRBJ2-6, the CDR3 gives the full variable domain: EAGVVQSPRYKIIEKKQPVAFWCNPISGHNTLYWYLQNLGQGPELLIRYENEEAVDDSQLPKDRFSAERLKGVDSTLKIQPAELGDSAVYLCASSSTRFGANVLTFGAGSRLTVL.

This clonotype came up many times. The chain couples TRBV10-1 to TRBJ1-4; 11 bases fit TRBD1. The length of the CDR3 is 15 residues. V lost 3 bases and J lost 7; bases outside the gene matches: 4. The V gene's germline CDR1 is WNHNN and CDR2 SYGVQD (reference sequence). The CDR3 DNA reads TGCGCCAGCAGTGATCCCGGGACAGGGGGTGAAAAACTGTTTTTT. Encoded protein: CASSDPGTGGEKLFF.

There are many counts of this clonotype. This chain uses TRBV29-1 with TRBJ1-2; D is uncertain. Trimming removed 4 bases from V and 4 bases from J, with 13 bases in between. CDR1 is SQVTM and CDR2 is ANQGSEA in the germline V gene. This CDR3 has 13 residues. The CDR3 sequence is CSVVEVRSYGYTF. Here the CDR3 DNA reads TGCAGCGTTGTAGAGGTCAGAAGCTATGGCTACACCTTC.

J is TRBJ2-3 and V is TRBV9; D may be TRBD2 (5 bases). V lost 0 bases, J lost 2 bases, and 13 bases lay in between. The CDR3 runs to 16 residues. Per germline, CDR1 SGDLS and CDR2 YYNGEE. The CDR3 bases are TGTGCCAGCAGCGTAGGTATTAGCGAAATCACAGATACGCAGTATTTT. It codes for CASSVGISEITDTQYF.

This clonotype was found many times. The V call is TRBV15, the J call TRBJ2-1, with 11 bases fitting TRBD2. With 3 bases clipped from V and 5 bases from J, the junction kept 0 bases outside the gene matches. The CDR3 length is 14 residues. Looked up from germline, CDR1 is LNHNV and CDR2 is YYDKDF (reference sequence). The CDR3 sequence is CATSRGLADNEQFF. The CDR3 DNA reads TGTGCCACCAGCAGGGGACTAGCGGACAATGAGCAGTTCTTC.

The chain recombines TRBV7-2 with TRBJ1-3; D ambiguous. The V and J ends lost 2 bases and 0 bases respectively, with 8 bases between them. Germline loops: CDR1 SGHTA, CDR2 FQGNSA. CDR3 length: 15 residues. For the CDR3, the DNA is TGTGCCAGCAGCTTACGGGAATACTCTGGAAACACCATATATTTT. It specifies CASSLREYSGNTIYF. The whole variable domain, filled in from reference TRBV7-2 and TRBJ1-3, reads GAGVSQSPSNKVTEKGKDVELRCDPISGHTALYWYRQSLGQGLEFLIYFQGNSAPDKSGLPSDRFSAERTGGSVSTLTIQRTQQEDSAVYLCASSLREYSGNTIYFGEGSWLTVV.

The chain combines TRBV7-2 with TRBJ2-7; weak D call: TRBD1 (5 bases). The germline V gene encodes CDR1 SGHTA and CDR2 FQGNSA. V was clipped by 2 bases and J by 2 bases, with 16 bases between them. CDR3 length equals 16 residues. CDR3 sequence reads: CASSLYSQGRTYEQYF. The DNA for the CDR3 is TGTGCCAGCAGCTTATATAGCCAGGGCCGTACCTACGAGCAGTACTTC.

The chain combines TRBV7-8 with TRBJ2-1; 10 bases match TRBD2. In germline, CDR1 is SGHVS, CDR2 FQNEAQ. Trimming cost V 5 bases and J 8 bases; bases outside gene matches: 12. The CDR3 runs 16 residues. The CDR3 protein is CASSVYKGLANDEQFF. In DNA form, the CDR3 reads TGTGCCAGCAGCGTTTATAAGGGACTAGCGAACGATGAGCAGTTCTTC.

The rearrangement links TRBV5-5 to TRBJ2-1, with D perhaps matching TRBD2 (5 bases). Per the germline V gene, CDR1 is SGHKS and CDR2 is YYEKEE (reference sequence). The CDR3 consists of 17 residues. V was cut by 4 bases and J by 3 bases, with 20 bases left in between. CDR3 in DNA: TGTGCCAGCAGCGAATCTCTTACAGCGGTCTTCTACAATGAGCAGTTCTTC. Protein sequence: CASSESLTAVFYNEQFF.

Concerning this clonotype: This sequence may be a read error, since a much larger clone differs from it by one base. The CDR3 does not end in the conserved phenylalanine or tryptophan, so this is likely a read error. The V gene is TRBV12-3 or TRBV12-4, the J gene TRBJ2-5; D possibly uses TRBD1 or TRBD2 (6 bases each). Trimming cost V 5 bases and J 7 bases, with 17 bases left between them. CDR3 size: 14 residues. The CDR3 here is CASSRDILGGTQYL. The CDR3 DNA is TGTGCCAGCAGTCGGGACATACTGGGAGGGACCCAGTACTTG.

This sequence joins TRBV7-2 and TRBJ1-3; no reliable D call. This CDR3 contains 15 residues. Germline lookup yields CDR1 SGHTA and CDR2 FQGNSA. Trimming stripped 2 bases from V and 4 bases from J, with 12 bases between. CDR3 loop: CASSLYSQPGNTIYF. CDR3 DNA: TGTGCCAGCAGCTTATACAGCCAACCGGGAAACACCATATATTTT.

This clonotype was counted many times. The J gene is TRBJ2-1, the V gene TRBV6-5; D is perhaps TRBD2 (5 bases). V was clipped by 0 bases and J by 6 bases, with 18 bases between them. This CDR3 has 17 residues. Germline CDR1 and CDR2: MNHEY and SVGAGI. In DNA, the CDR3 is TGTGCCAGCAGTTACTCGAGGGTTATGGTAGGGATCAATGAGCAGTTCTTC. This sequence encodes CASSYSRVMVGINEQFF.

In this sample, this clonotype turned up many times. The J gene is TRBJ2-2, the V gene TRBV29-1; D uncertain. The V gene's germline CDR1 is SQVTM and CDR2 ANQGSEA. V dropped 4 bases and J dropped 1 base, with 10 bases sitting between them. This CDR3 is built from 14 residues. CDR3 region: CSVVLVRNTGELFF. The CDR3 DNA reads as TGCAGCGTTGTCCTTGTGAGGAACACCGGGGAGCTGTTTTTT.

This clonotype was picked up a small number of times. This chain joins TRBV4-1 and TRBJ2-3; D may correspond to TRBD1 or TRBD2 (5 bases each). Germline V gene lookup returns CDR1 MGHRA and CDR2 YSYEKL. The CDR3 extends over 16 amino acids. With 0 bases removed from V and 5 bases from J, the gap between germline ends came to 15 bases. The CDR3 sequence is CASSQDLGELVDTQYF. In nucleotides, the CDR3 is TGCGCCAGCAGCCAAGATTTGGGGGAGTTGGTAGATACGCAGTATTTT.

This clonotype showed up just a few times. V is TRBV7-2 and J is TRBJ2-3, with D perhaps matching TRBD2 (6 bases). The CDR3 runs 14 residues. Trimming shortened V by 1 base and J by 5 bases, and 10 bases separated the two germline ends. Germline values: CDR1 SGHTA, CDR2 FQGNSA. This CDR3 reads CASSLVRGEDTQYF. The CDR3 bases are TGTGCCAGCAGCTTAGTGCGGGGAGAAGATACGCAGTATTTT.

A few counts support this clonotype. V usage is TRBV6-2 or TRBV6-3 and J usage is TRBJ2-2; possibly TRBD1 for D (5 bases). This CDR3 spans 12 amino acids. Germline V gene sequence: CDR1 MNHEY, CDR2 SVGEGT. V lost 4 bases and J 9 bases, leaving 9 bases between the germline ends. The CDR3 DNA sequence: TGTGCCAGCAGTTGGGGCAGTCGGGAGCTGTTTTTT. This gives the protein CASSWGSRELFF.

This clonotype was seen a few times. The chain has TRBV5-1 and TRBJ2-3; tentatively, D is TRBD1 or TRBD2 (5 bases each). Germline V gives CDR1 SGHRS, CDR2 YFSETQ. CDR3 length: 14 residues. Between the trimmed V and J ends, which lost 4 bases and 2 bases, there was a span of 11 bases. The DNA of the CDR3 is TGCGCCAGCAGCACTGGGACCCACACAGATACGCAGTATTTT. Translating gives CASSTGTHTDTQYF.

CDR3 sequence reads: CASSQDGVGGRRPPYNEQFF. DNA for the CDR3: TGTGCCAGCAGCCAAGATGGGGTGGGCGGGAGACGGCCCCCCTACAATGAGCAGTTCTTC. The V and J genes are TRBV3-1 and TRBJ2-1; 7 nucleotides match TRBD2. CDR3 size: 20 residues. V was clipped by 0 bases and J by 2 bases; unmatched bases: 16. Germline CDR1 reads LGHDT; CDR2 reads YNNKEL (reference sequence).

The J gene is TRBJ2-7, the V gene TRBV10-3; 7 bases align to TRBD1. J was trimmed by 3 bases and V by 3 bases; bases with no gene match: 5. This CDR3 contains 14 residues. CDR1 and CDR2 from the germline V gene are ENHRY and SYGVKD. The CDR3 loop is CAISETGTDYEQYF. DNA for the CDR3: TGTGCCATCAGTGAAACCGGGACAGACTACGAGCAGTACTTC.

The chain recombines TRBV5-5 with TRBJ2-2, with a possible D match to TRBD2 (6 bases). Germline V gives CDR1 SGHKS, CDR2 YYEKEE (reference sequence). This CDR3 has 15 residues. Trimming removed 4 bases from V and 2 bases from J, with 12 bases in between. The CDR3 nucleotides are TGTGCCAGCAGCGGAAGGGACTTCAACACCGGGGAGCTGTTTTTT. As protein: CASSGRDFNTGELFF. The entire variable domain, with the rest obtained from reference TRBV5-5 and TRBJ2-2, is as follows: DAGVTQSPTHLIKTRGQQVTLRCSPISGHKSVSWYQQVLGQGPQFIFQYYEKEERGRGNFPDRFSARQFPNYSSELNVNALLLGDSALYLCASSGRDFNTGELFFGEGSRLTVL.

This clonotype was seen a few times. The genes are TRBV6-1 and TRBJ1-4; 11 bases map to TRBD1. V gave up 8 bases and J gave up 8 bases; unmatched junction bases: 7. CDR1 is MNHNS, CDR2 SASEGT, per germline. The CDR3 runs 14 residues. The CDR3 DNA reads TGTGCCAGCGGGGGGACAGGGGGGCAAGAAAAACTGTTTTTT. Protein: CASGGTGGQEKLFF.

This clonotype was seen a few times. The gene calls are TRBV20-1 and TRBJ1-5; no firm D call. Germline V gene data show CDR1 as DFQATT and CDR2 as SNEGSKA (reference sequence). The CDR3 runs 12 residues. Trimming removed 6 bases from V and 0 bases from J, with 6 bases in between. The CDR3 sequence: CSAVNSNQPQHF. In DNA form, the CDR3 reads TGCAGTGCCGTGAATAGCAATCAGCCCCAGCATTTT.

This chain joins TRBV7-9 and TRBJ2-1; 13 positions match TRBD2. This CDR3 has 13 amino acids. V trimming: 8 bases; J trimming: 8 bases; junction bases outside the gene matches: 3. CDR1 SEHNR and CDR2 FQNEAQ come from the germline V gene (reference sequence). DNA of the CDR3: TGTGCCAGCCGGACTAGCGGGAGCGATGAGCAGTTCTTC. Translating gives CASRTSGSDEQFF.